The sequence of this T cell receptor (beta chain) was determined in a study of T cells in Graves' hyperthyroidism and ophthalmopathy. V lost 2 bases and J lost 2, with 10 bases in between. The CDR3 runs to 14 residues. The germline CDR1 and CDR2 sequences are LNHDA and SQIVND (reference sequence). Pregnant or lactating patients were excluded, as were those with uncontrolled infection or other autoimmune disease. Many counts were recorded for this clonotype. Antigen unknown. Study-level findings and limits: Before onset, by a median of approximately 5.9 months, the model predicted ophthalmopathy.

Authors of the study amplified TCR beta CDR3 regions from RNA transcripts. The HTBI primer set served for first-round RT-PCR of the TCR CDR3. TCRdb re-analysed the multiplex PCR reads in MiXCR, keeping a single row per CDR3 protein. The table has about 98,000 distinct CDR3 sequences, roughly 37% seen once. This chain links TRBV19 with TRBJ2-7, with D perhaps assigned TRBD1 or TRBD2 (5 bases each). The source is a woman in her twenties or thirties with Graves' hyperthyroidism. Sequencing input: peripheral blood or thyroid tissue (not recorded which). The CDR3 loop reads CASSIRDGAYEQYF. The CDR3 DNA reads TGTGCCAGTAGTATAAGGGACGGAGCCTACGAGCAGTACTTC. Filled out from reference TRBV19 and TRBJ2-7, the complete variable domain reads DGGITQSPKYLFRKEGQNVTLSCEQNLNHDAMYWYRQDPGQGLRLIYYSQIVNDFQKGDIAEGYSVSREKKESFPLTVTSAQKNPTAFYLCASSIRDGAYEQYFGPGTRLTVT.